Reported below is one T cell receptor beta chain. Its antigen remains unidentified. This record belongs to a study of blood T cells in healthy people across ages. Findings and limits, study-wide: In older individuals, TCR beta diversity per million T cells was lower, falling roughly linearly with age.

The CDR3 runs 11 residues. V was cut by 3 bases and J by 5 bases, with 1 base left in between. Germline CDR1 is KGHDR and CDR2 is SFDVKD. A second PCR, run for roughly 6 to 11 cycles, used a sample-barcoded 5' primer plus a J-beta primer mix. TCRdb independently ran MiXCR on the 5' RACE reads; one entry per CDR3 protein. Of some 760,000 distinct CDR3 sequences listed, about 25% were seen once; the top ten hold under 4.5%. These same data were also listed under a study on T cells of mothers and their children.

Sequenced input: blood. This rearrangement joins TRBV24-1 to TRBJ1-3; D ambiguous. This TCR derives from a boy aged 5-17 years in good health. CDR3 DNA sequence: TGTGCCACCAGTGATCGAAACACCATATATTTT. Its protein is CATSDRNTIYF.